The 23 T cell receptor beta chains below come from one sample, sequenced in a study of blood T cell repertoires in COVID-19. Profiling relied on immunoSEQ multiplex PCR, and the TCRdb table lists in-frame clones only, not all of them. The sample carries 50,000 to 60,000 clones, about 90% recorded once. Specimen: peripheral blood. These receptors all come from a man aged 60 to 69 with active COVID-19.

The table lists this clone with a few counts. J is TRBJ1-1 and V is TRBV6-5; weak D call: TRBD1 (5 bases). Germline CDR1 MNHEY, CDR2 SVGAGI. CDR3 length: 14 residues. Trimming removed 8 bases from V and 0 bases from J, with 13 bases in between. For the CDR3, the DNA is TGTGCCAGCCGGATAGGACATCTGAACACTGAAGCTTTCTTT. Its translation: CASRIGHLNTEAFF.

The chain joins TRBV10-3 to TRBJ1-2; 8 nucleotides align to TRBD1. The germline CDR1 and CDR2 sequences are ENHRY and SYGVKD. The CDR3 consists of 13 residues. V shed 4 bases and J 5 bases; nucleotides not matched to a gene: 3. Written as DNA, the CDR3 is TGTGCCATCAGTGCGACAGGGGAGTATGGCTACACCTTC. It specifies CAISATGEYGYTF.

J is TRBJ2-7 and V is TRBV7-3, with 10 bases fitting TRBD2. The CDR3 length is 15 residues. Germline trimming cut 5 bases from V and 5 bases from J; bases unmatched to any gene: 9. Germline CDR1 reads SGHTA; CDR2 reads FQGTGA. The CDR3 nucleotides read TGTGCCAGCAGCCCAAAGCGGGAGGGATCCCACGAGCAGTACTTC. This gives the protein CASSPKREGSHEQYF. Looking up the rest from reference TRBV7-3 and TRBJ2-7 gives the full variable domain: GAGVSQTPSNKVTEKGKYVELRCDPISGHTALYWYRQSLGQGPEFLIYFQGTGAADDSGLPNDRFFAVRPEGSVSTLKIQRTERGDSAVYLCASSPKREGSHEQYFGPGTRLTVT.

The V gene is TRBV15, the J gene TRBJ2-1, with 14 bases identical to TRBD2. The CDR3 loop spans 16 amino acids. Trimming at V came to 3 bases and at J to 9 bases, leaving 7 bases not matched to a gene. Per germline, CDR1 LNHNV and CDR2 YYDKDF (reference sequence). The CDR3: CATSRGGTSGRSEQFF. The CDR3 DNA sequence: TGTGCCACCAGCAGGGGTGGGACTAGCGGGAGATCTGAGCAGTTCTTC.

This chain links TRBV2 with TRBJ2-1; D is possibly TRBD2 (5 bases). Germline CDR1 reads SNHLY; CDR2 reads FYNNEI. Deletions cut 7 bases from V and 13 bases from J, with 17 bases between. The CDR3 contains 12 residues. The CDR3 nucleotides are TGTGCCAGCACGGGCGGCTTGAGGGAACAGTTCTTC. Protein: CASTGGLREQFF.

The chain uses TRBV19 and TRBJ2-3; a weak D match, TRBD2 (6 bases). The CDR3 sequence is 16 residues long. Germline CDR1 and CDR2: LNHDA and SQIVND (reference sequence). Trimming left V 4 bases short and J 3 bases short, with 17 bases between. CDR3 DNA: TGTGCCAGTAGTAAAAACCCCGGGACTCAAACAGATACGCAGTATTTT. This sequence encodes CASSKNPGTQTDTQYF.

The chain employs TRBV18 and TRBJ1-6; 8 bases fit TRBD1. The CDR3 loop spans 16 amino acids. Looked up from germline, CDR1 is KGHSH and CDR2 is LQKENI. J gave up 10 bases and V 2 bases, and 10 bases lay outside the gene matches. The CDR3 coding sequence is TGTGCCAGCTCACCATCCGACAGGGGAATGAGCTCACCCCTCCACTTT. Translating it yields CASSPSDRGMSSPLHF.

This clone has only one observation. This sequence joins TRBV3-1 (or the pseudogene TRBV3-2) and TRBJ2-7, with a weak D call TRBD1 (5 bases). This CDR3 is built from 17 residues. With 4 bases removed from V and 0 bases from J, the gap between germline ends came to 19 bases. The V gene's germline CDR1 is LGHDT and CDR2 YNNKEL (reference sequence). In DNA form, the CDR3 reads TGTGCCAGCAGCCGAACAGGTTTCCTTACCAGCTCCTACGAGCAGTACTTC. Its translation is CASSRTGFLTSSYEQYF.

This clone was seen a handful of times. For the CDR3, the DNA is TGTGCCAGCAGCGAAGGGGGACGGGTGAACACTGAAGCTTTCTTT. As protein: CASSEGGRVNTEAFF. V usage is TRBV12-1 and J usage is TRBJ1-1; no check of the table's D call, TRBD1, against the DNA was made. TRBV12-1 is classified as a pseudogene. This CDR3 has 15 residues.

The chain joins TRBV11-2 to TRBJ1-3; 9 bases fit TRBD1. The J segment lost 0 bases and the V segment lost 5 bases, leaving 8 bases of the junction unmatched. Germline CDR1 and CDR2: SGHAT and FQNNGV. The CDR3 contains 17 residues. CDR3 loop: CASSHPGQGFSGNTIYF. CDR3 DNA: TGTGCCAGCAGCCATCCGGGACAGGGATTCTCTGGAAACACCATATATTTT.

This clone occurred a few times. CDR3 DNA: TGCGCCAGCAGTGATGACATAGCGGGGAGCTACGAGCAGTACTTC. It encodes CASSDDIAGSYEQYF. The V gene is TRBV10-1, the J gene TRBJ2-7, with 8 positions matching TRBD2. V shed 3 bases and J 3 bases; nucleotides not matched to a gene: 7. The CDR3 consists of 15 residues. CDR1 is WNHNN and CDR2 is SYGVQD in the germline V gene (reference sequence).

This sequence joins TRBV11-2 and TRBJ1-1; perhaps TRBD1 as D (6 bases). Germline values: CDR1 SGHAT, CDR2 FQNNGV. V lost 4 bases, J lost 1 base, and 13 bases lay in between. There are 15 residues in the CDR3. The CDR3 reads CASSSQRQANTEAFF. CDR3 DNA sequence: TGTGCCAGCAGCTCTCAAAGACAGGCGAACACTGAAGCTTTCTTT.

The chain's CDR3 is CASSLTGVEQYF. As DNA, the CDR3 is TGTGCCAGCAGCTTGACAGGGGTTGAGCAGTACTTC. J is TRBJ2-7 and V is TRBV5-6, with 7 bases aligning to TRBD1. J lost 7 bases, V lost 1 base, and 2 bases had no gene match. CDR1 SGHDT and CDR2 YYEEEE come from the germline V gene. The CDR3 length is 12 residues.

J is TRBJ2-7 and V is TRBV21-1; the table gives TRBD2 as D, unverified against the DNA. TRBV21-1 constitutes a pseudogene. The CDR3 runs 18 residues. The CDR3 here is CASSNGLAAGASSYEQYF. CDR3 nucleotide sequence: TGTGCCAGCAGCAACGGCTTGGCAGCGGGAGCGAGCTCCTACGAGCAGTACTTC.

The chain has TRBV7-3 and TRBJ2-3, with TRBD2 matching 8 bases. CDR3 length equals 15 residues. The germline gives CDR1 SGHTA, CDR2 FQGTGA. V dropped 6 bases and J dropped 4; count of bases not matched to a gene: 9. CDR3 region: CASSWSGSGPDTQYF. The DNA for the CDR3 is TGTGCCAGCAGTTGGAGCGGGAGTGGCCCAGATACGCAGTATTTT.

The chain couples TRBV7-6 to TRBJ2-7; 7 nucleotides align to TRBD2. The CDR3 is 15 amino acids. The junction had 8 bases not matched to a gene; V was cut back by 0 bases and J by 6 bases. The germline V gene has CDR1 SGHVS and CDR2 FNYEAQ. The CDR3 sequence is CASSLAGGIASEQYF. The DNA of the CDR3 is TGTGCCAGCAGCTTAGCGGGAGGGATTGCTAGCGAGCAGTACTTC.

This clone was recorded only once. The chain recombines TRBV19 with TRBJ2-7, with TRBD2 matching over 13 bases. The V segment lost 6 bases and the J segment 3 bases; nucleotides outside the gene matches: 5. CDR3 length: 15 residues. Germline CDR1 LNHDA, CDR2 SQIVND (reference sequence). CDR3 nucleotide sequence: TGTGCCAGTAGCCCTACTAGCGGGAGGGACTACGAGCAGTACTTC. Translation gives CASSPTSGRDYEQYF.

The rearrangement joins TRBV5-6 to TRBJ2-7; 9 bases fit TRBD2. Germline-derived CDR1 and CDR2 are SGHDT and YYEEEE. V trimming: 4 bases; J trimming: 2 bases; junction bases outside the gene matches: 7. The CDR3 spans 15 residues. The CDR3 region is CASSRSGSPPYEQYF. The CDR3 DNA follows: TGTGCCAGCAGCCGTAGCGGGAGCCCACCCTACGAGCAGTACTTC.

This clone was counted only a few times. The chain uses TRBV14 and TRBJ2-7; 8 bases line up with TRBD2. Germline V gene sequence: CDR1 SGHDN, CDR2 FVKESK. The CDR3 contains 16 residues. The J segment lost 4 bases and the V segment lost 3 bases, leaving 11 bases of the junction unmatched. The DNA for the CDR3 is TGTGCCAGCAGCCATCGAATAGCGGGATTGTCGTACGAGCAGTACTTC. It translates to CASSHRIAGLSYEQYF.

The rearrangement uses TRBV5-8 and TRBJ1-2; 10 bases fit TRBD1. The V segment lost 3 bases and the J segment 4 bases; nucleotides outside the gene matches: 9. The CDR3 sequence is 16 residues long. CDR1 is SGHTS, CDR2 YDEGEE, per germline. This CDR3 reads CASSWGTGDDFYGYTF. Here the CDR3 DNA reads TGTGCCAGCAGCTGGGGGACAGGGGACGACTTCTATGGCTACACCTTC.

The genes are TRBV4-1 and TRBJ1-1; D perhaps matches TRBD1 (5 bases). This CDR3 is 13 amino acids long. Germline CDR1 MGHRA, CDR2 YSYEKL. The V end was cut by 6 bases, the J end by 4 bases, with 12 bases between. The CDR3 nucleotides are TGCGCCAGCAGTTACGGCGGGACCACTGAAGCTTTCTTT. Protein: CASSYGGTTEAFF.

The gene calls are TRBV4-1 and TRBJ2-2; a weak D match, TRBD2 (7 bases). V dropped 0 bases and J dropped 3 bases, with 11 bases sitting between them. The CDR3 runs to 16 residues. The V gene's germline CDR1 is MGHRA and CDR2 YSYEKL. In nucleotides, the CDR3 is TGCGCCAGCAGCCAAGAAGGGGGGGGATACACCGGGGAGCTGTTTTTT. This translates into CASSQEGGGYTGELFF.

The chain uses TRBV18 and TRBJ1-1, with D possibly being TRBD1 (5 bases). The CDR3 totals 16 residues. V shed 6 bases and J shed 4 bases, with 21 bases lying between them. Germline loops: CDR1 KGHSH, CDR2 LQKENI. The CDR3 DNA follows: TGTGCCAGCTCCCCTCGGGGCGGTCCCGGGAGCACTGAAGCTTTCTTT. Protein sequence: CASSPRGGPGSTEAFF.